The rows below give T cell receptor beta chains drawn from one sample of a study of shared clonotypes between healthy human individuals. Sequenced by immunoSEQ multiplex PCR; TCRdb stores in-frame clones only, minus some. The sample lists about 2.4 million clones, approximately 94% occurring once. Sequencing input: naive CD4+ T cells from PBMCs. These receptors all stem from a man aged 18-30 years in good health. Some clones in this sample may be carry-over from other donors' samples. Both conserved end residues are part of each CDR3. The D gene is left open where the match is weak. Size values are once, few and many counts, or a class for expanded clones, and some rows have none.

v_call	d_call	clone_size	cdr3_length	j_call	cdr3_nt	cdr3_aa
TRBV19	TRBD2	-	16	TRBJ2-1	TGTGCCAGTAGTACCTACCCAGGGACTAGCGGGAGGGCGACGTTCTTC	CASSTYPGTSGRATFF
TRBV30	TRBD1	-	19	TRBJ1-4	TGTGCCTGGAGCCCACGTCCGGGACAGGGGGGGGGAACTAATGAAAAACTGTTTTTT	CAWSPRPGQGGGTNEKLFF
TRBV5-1	-	-	14	TRBJ1-1	TGCGCCAGCAGCTTGGGACCCGGCGGCACTGAAGCTTTCTTT	CASSLGPGGTEAFF
TRBV19	-	once	14	TRBJ2-1	TGTGCCAGTAGTCAAAGGGGCTCGGGCAATGAGCAGTTCTTC	CASSQRGSGNEQFF
TRBV11-2	TRBD2	-	15	TRBJ2-5	TGTGCCAGCAGCCAAAAGCGGGAGGTACAAGAGACCCAGTACTTC	CASSQKREVQETQYF
TRBV30	TRBD2	-	15	TRBJ2-1	TGTGCCTGGAGCCTAGGGACTAGCGGGAGCGATGAGCAGTTCTTC	CAWSLGTSGSDEQFF
TRBV10-1	-	-	13	TRBJ1-4	TGCGCAAAACCGGGACAATGGGTGGGGAAACTGTTTTTT	CAKPGQWVGKLFF
TRBV5-1	TRBD2	-	15	TRBJ2-1	TGCGCCAGCAGCTTGGAGGGGACTACCTACAATGAGCAGTTCTTC	CASSLEGTTYNEQFF
TRBV19	TRBD1	-	17	TRBJ2-2	TGTGCCAGTAGTTACAGGGGGCGAGCAGCGAACACCGGGGAGCTGTTTTTT	CASSYRGRAANTGELFF
TRBV28	-	once	13	TRBJ2-1	TGTTGTGTGGGAAGCAGCTCCTACAATGAGCAGTTCTTC	CCVGSSSYNEQFF
TRBV9	-	-	14	TRBJ1-5	TGTGCCAGCAGCGTAGGAAGGGTAGATCAGCCCCAGCATTTT	CASSVGRVDQPQHF
TRBV27	TRBD2	-	15	TRBJ2-7	TGTGCCAGCAGCCGGCAGGCTAGCGGCCAGAGGGAGCAGTACTTC	CASSRQASGQREQYF
TRBV6-5	-	once	13	TRBJ2-5	TGTGCCAGCAAGAGGACAGATTTAGGGACCCAGTACTTC	CASKRTDLGTQYF
TRBV27	-	-	14	TRBJ2-1	TGTGCCAGCAGGACCCTCCGAGAAGTCAATGAGCAGTTCTTC	CASRTLREVNEQFF
TRBV7-9	TRBD1	-	16	TRBJ2-5	TGTGCCAGCAGCTTAGACAGGGGAATAGTGGGAGAGACCCAGTACTTC	CASSLDRGIVGETQYF
TRBV5-4	TRBD2	-	16	TRBJ2-3	TGTGCCAGCAGAGTGATGACTAGCGGGAGTACAGATACGCAGTATTTT	CASRVMTSGSTDTQYF
TRBV28	-	-	17	TRBJ1-2	TGTGCCAGCGGGACCGGGACACTACTTTTAACCGGAGGTGGCTACACCTTC	CASGTGTLLLTGGGYTF
TRBV2	TRBD2	-	17	TRBJ2-3	TGTGCCAGCAGCGAGAAGACTAGCGGGAGGTCTGGCTATACGCAGTATTTT	CASSEKTSGRSGYTQYF